This T cell receptor beta chain was retrieved from a study of blood T cell repertoires in COVID-19. Note on this clone: Other DNA sequences in the sample encode the same CDR3.

There are 12 residues in the CDR3. J was trimmed by 4 bases and V by 7 bases; bases with no gene match: 4. The germline CDR1 and CDR2 sequences are LGHNT and FRNRAP. Assay: immunoSEQ multiplex PCR; the TCRdb copy retains only in-frame clones and omits some. The repertoire holds about 260,000 clones, roughly 88% seen once, with about a tenth in the top ten. The clonotype was recovered from a woman in her 70s with COVID-19, enrolled during active disease. The chain employs TRBV12-5 and TRBJ2-7, with 7 positions matching TRBD2. The specimen sequenced was peripheral blood. The CDR3 DNA sequence: TGTGCTAGTGCCCTGGGAGGGTACGAGCAGTACTTC. It is translated as CASALGGYEQYF. The full variable domain, in which reference TRBV12-5 and TRBJ2-7 provide the parts outside the CDR3, is DARVTQTPRHKVTEMGQEVTMRCQPILGHNTVFWYRQTMMQGLELLAYFRNRAPLDDSGMPKDRFSAEMPDATLATLKIQPSEPRDSAVYFCASALGGYEQYFGPGTRLTVT.